This TCR beta chain was sequenced during a study of CXCR3-negative and CXCR3-positive naive CD8 T cells. Study at large: The libraries together contributed 110 million to 150 million TRB reads, each supplying about 1.5 +/- 0.3 million.

The CDR3 loop spans 14 amino acids. Germline assignment: CDR1 DFQATT and CDR2 SNEGSKA (reference sequence). Libraries of TRB cDNA were made by 5' RACE and carried UMIs. TCRdb reprocessed the 5' RACE reads and stores each CDR3 protein as one record, lacking DNA. This table holds about 26,000 distinct CDR3 sequences. This TCR was sampled from a human donor in good health. Some clones in this sample may be carry-over from other donors' samples. The chain combines TRBV20-1 with TRBJ2-5; TCRdb's assignment of TRBD1 cannot be checked, as there is no DNA. The sequenced sample was naive CXCR3- CD8+ T cells from blood. Subset of the sample: CD45RO-CCR7+CD27+CD95- naive CD8+ T cells lacking CXCR3 (TNR3-). CDR3 in amino acids: CSARDFYRGETQYF.